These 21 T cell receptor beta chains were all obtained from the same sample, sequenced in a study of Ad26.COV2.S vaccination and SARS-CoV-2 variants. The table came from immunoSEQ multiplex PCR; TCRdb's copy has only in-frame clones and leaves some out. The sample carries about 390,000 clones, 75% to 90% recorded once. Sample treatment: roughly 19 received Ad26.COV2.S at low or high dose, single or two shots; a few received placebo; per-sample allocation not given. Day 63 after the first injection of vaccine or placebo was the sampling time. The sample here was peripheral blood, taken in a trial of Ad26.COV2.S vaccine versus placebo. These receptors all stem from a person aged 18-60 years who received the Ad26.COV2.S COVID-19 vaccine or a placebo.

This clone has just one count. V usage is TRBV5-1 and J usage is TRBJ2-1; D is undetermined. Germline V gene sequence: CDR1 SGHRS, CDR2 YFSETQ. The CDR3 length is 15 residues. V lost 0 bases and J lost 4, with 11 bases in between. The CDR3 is CASSLGSSQYNEQFF. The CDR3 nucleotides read TGCGCCAGCAGCTTGGGTTCAAGCCAGTACAATGAGCAGTTCTTC.

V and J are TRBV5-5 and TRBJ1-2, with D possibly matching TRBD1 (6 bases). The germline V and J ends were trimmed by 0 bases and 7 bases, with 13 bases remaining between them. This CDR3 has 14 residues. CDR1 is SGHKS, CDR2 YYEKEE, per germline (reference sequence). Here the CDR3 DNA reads TGTGCCAGCAGCTTGGCGGAGGGGGGAAGTGGCTACACCTTC. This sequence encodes CASSLAEGGSGYTF.

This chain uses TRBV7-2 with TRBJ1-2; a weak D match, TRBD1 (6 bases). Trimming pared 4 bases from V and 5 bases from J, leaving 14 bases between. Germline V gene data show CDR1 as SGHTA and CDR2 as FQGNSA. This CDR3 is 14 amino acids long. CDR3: CASSSITGSYGYTF. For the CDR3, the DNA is TGTGCCAGCAGCTCAATCACAGGGTCTTATGGCTACACCTTC. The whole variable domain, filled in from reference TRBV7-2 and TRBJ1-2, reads GAGVSQSPSNKVTEKGKDVELRCDPISGHTALYWYRQSLGQGLEFLIYFQGNSAPDKSGLPSDRFSAERTGGSVSTLTIQRTQQEDSAVYLCASSSITGSYGYTFGSGTRLTVV.

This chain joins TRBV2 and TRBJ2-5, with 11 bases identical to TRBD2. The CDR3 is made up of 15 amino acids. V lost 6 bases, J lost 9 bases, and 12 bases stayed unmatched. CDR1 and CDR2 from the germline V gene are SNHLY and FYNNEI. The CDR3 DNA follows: TGTGCCAGCAGGTCCGGGACTAGCGGTGGCACGGCCCAGTACTTC. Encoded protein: CASRSGTSGGTAQYF.

The CDR3 bases are TGTGCCAGTAGTATAGCGTCTTTGGGGGGGAGCAAGCCCCAGCATTTT. It yields the protein CASSIASLGGSKPQHF. The V call is TRBV19, the J call TRBJ1-5, with TRBD1 as a possible D gene (5 bases). This CDR3 comprises 16 residues. Germline CDR1 reads LNHDA; CDR2 reads SQIVND (reference sequence). The ends were cut back, 1 base at V and 8 bases at J, with 18 bases in the middle.

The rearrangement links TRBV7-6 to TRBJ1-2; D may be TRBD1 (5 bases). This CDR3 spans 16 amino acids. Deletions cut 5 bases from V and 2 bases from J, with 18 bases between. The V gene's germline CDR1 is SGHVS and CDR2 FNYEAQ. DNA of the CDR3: TGTGCCAGCAGCCACCGTCCCCCAGGGACCAACTATGGCTACACCTTC. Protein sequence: CASSHRPPGTNYGYTF.

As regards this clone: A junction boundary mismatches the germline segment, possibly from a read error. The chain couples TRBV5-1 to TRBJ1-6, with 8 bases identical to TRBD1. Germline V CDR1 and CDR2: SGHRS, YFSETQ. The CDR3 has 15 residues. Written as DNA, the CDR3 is TGCGCCAGCAGCAGGACAGGGACCTATAATTCACCCCTCTACTTT. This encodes CASSRTGTYNSPLYF. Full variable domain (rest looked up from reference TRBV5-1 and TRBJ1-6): KAGVTQTPRYLIKTRGQQVTLSCSPISGHRSVSWYQQTPGQGLQFLFEYFSETQRNKGNFPGRFSGRQFSNSRSEMNVSTLELGDSALYLCASSRTGTYNSPLYFGNGTRLTVT.

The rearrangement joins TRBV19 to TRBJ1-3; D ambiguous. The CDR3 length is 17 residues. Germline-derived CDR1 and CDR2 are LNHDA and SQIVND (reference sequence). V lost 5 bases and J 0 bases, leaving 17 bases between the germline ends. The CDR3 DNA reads TGTGCCAGTAGTCCCCTGGAAAAGAATCCCTCTGGAAACACCATATATTTT. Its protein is CASSPLEKNPSGNTIYF.

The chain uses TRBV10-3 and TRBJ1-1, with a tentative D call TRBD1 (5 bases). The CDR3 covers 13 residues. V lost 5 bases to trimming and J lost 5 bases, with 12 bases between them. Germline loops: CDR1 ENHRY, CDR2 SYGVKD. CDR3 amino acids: CAISRQGGTEAFF. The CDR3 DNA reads TGTGCCATCAGTCGTCAGGGCGGGACTGAAGCTTTCTTT.

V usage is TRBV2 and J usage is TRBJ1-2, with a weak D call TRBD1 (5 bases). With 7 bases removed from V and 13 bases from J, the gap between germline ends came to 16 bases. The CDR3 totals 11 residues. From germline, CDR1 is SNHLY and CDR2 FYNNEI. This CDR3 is CASTFDRVVTF. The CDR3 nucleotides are TGTGCCAGCACCTTCGACAGAGTGGTCACCTTC.

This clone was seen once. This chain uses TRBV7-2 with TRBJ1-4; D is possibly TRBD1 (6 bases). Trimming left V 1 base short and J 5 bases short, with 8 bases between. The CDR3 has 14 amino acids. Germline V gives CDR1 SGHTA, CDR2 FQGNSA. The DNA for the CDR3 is TGTGCCAGCAGCTTAGGGCAGGGGAATGAAAAACTGTTTTTT. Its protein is CASSLGQGNEKLFF.

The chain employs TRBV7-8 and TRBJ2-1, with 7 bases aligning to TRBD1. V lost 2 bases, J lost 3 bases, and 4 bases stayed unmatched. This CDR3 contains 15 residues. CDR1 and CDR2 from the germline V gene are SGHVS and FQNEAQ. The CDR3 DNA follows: TGTGCCAGCAGCTTATTTTGGACAGGCTACAATGAGCAGTTCTTC. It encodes CASSLFWTGYNEQFF.

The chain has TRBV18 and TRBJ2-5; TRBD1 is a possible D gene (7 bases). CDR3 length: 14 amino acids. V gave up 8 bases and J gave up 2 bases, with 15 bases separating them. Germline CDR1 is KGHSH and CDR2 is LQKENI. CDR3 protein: CASRRDSNQETQYF. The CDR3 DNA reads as TGTGCCAGCCGGCGGGACAGCAATCAAGAGACCCAGTACTTC.

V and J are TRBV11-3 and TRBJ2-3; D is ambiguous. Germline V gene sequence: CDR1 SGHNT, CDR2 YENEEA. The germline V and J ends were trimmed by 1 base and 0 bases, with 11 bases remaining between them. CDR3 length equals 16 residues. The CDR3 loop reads CASSLGVQQSTDTQYF. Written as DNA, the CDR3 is TGTGCCAGCAGCTTAGGGGTACAACAGAGCACAGATACGCAGTATTTT.

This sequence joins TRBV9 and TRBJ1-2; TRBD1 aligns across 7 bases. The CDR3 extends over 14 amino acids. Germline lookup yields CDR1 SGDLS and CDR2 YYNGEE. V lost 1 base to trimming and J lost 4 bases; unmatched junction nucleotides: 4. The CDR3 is CASSVRTGTYGYTF. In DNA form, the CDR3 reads TGTGCCAGCAGCGTAAGGACAGGTACCTATGGCTACACCTTC.

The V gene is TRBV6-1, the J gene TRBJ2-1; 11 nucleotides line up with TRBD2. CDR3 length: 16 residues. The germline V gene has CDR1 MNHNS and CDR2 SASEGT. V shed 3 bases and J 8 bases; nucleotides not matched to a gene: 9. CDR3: CASSDRPTSGVDEQFF. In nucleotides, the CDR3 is TGTGCCAGCAGTGATAGACCGACTAGCGGGGTCGATGAGCAGTTCTTC.

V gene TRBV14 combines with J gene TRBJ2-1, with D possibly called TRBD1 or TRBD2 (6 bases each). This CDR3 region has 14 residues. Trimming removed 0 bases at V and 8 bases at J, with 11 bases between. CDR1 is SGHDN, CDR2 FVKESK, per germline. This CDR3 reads CASSQDVGGYEQFF. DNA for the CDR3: TGTGCCAGCAGCCAAGATGTGGGGGGCTATGAGCAGTTCTTC.

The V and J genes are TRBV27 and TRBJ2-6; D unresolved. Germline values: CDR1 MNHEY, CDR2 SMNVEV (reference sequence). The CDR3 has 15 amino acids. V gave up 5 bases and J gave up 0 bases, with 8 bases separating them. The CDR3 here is CASSQEISGANVLTF. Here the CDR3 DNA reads TGTGCCAGCAGTCAAGAAATCTCTGGGGCCAACGTCCTGACTTTC.

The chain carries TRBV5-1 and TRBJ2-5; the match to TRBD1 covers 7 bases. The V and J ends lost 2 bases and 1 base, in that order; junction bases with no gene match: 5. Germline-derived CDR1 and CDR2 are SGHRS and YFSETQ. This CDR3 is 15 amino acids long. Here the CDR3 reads CASSFRGLSQETQYF. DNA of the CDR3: TGCGCCAGCAGCTTTAGGGGGCTCTCCCAAGAGACCCAGTACTTC.

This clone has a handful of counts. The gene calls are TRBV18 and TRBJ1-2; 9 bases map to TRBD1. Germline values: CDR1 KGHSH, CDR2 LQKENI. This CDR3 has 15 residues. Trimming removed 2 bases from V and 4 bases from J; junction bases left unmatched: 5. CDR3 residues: CASSPGQGSSYGYTF. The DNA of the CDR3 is TGTGCCAGCTCACCAGGACAGGGGAGTTCCTATGGCTACACCTTC.

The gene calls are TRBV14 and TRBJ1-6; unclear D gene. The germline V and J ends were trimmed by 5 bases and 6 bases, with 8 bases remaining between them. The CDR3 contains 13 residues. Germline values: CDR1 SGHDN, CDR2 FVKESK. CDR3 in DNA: TGTGCCAGCAGCAGAAGAATTAATTCACCCCTCCACTTT. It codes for CASSRRINSPLHF. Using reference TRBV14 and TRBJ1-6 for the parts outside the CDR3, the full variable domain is EAGVTQFPSHSVIEKGQTVTLRCDPISGHDNLYWYRRVMGKEIKFLLHFVKESKQDESGMPNNRFLAERTGGTYSTLKVQPAELEDSGVYFCASSRRINSPLHFGNGTRLTVT.